These T cell receptor beta chains were read from a single sample in a study of blood T cell repertoires in COVID-19. Assay used: immunoSEQ multiplex PCR; TCRdb lists only in-frame clones, some missing. There are approximately 150,000 clones in the sample; over 75% occur only once, and about 2% lies in the top ten. Sequenced input: peripheral blood. The receptors come from a man between 65 and 80 years old with active COVID-19. The CDR3 runs from the conserved cysteine through the conserved F or W. A D gene is named only where the DNA matches it firmly. Part of the rows lack a size; the others show once, few, many or a class for expanded clones.

d_call j_call v_call clone_size cdr3_aa cdr3_nt
TRBD2 TRBJ2-2 TRBV6-2/TRBV6-3 - CASSYSGLAGGTGELFF TGTGCCAGCAGTTACTCAGGACTAGCGGGAGGCACCGGGGAGCTGTTTTTT
- TRBJ1-2 TRBV7-2 - CASSERRRLGYTF TGTGCCAGCAGTGAGCGGCGCCGGTTAGGCTACACCTTC
- TRBJ2-3 TRBV29-1 - CSVEDPPSADTQYF TGCAGCGTTGAAGACCCCCCGTCCGCAGATACGCAGTATTTT
TRBD1 TRBJ2-3 TRBV24-1 - CATSGQADTQYF TGTGCCACCTCGGGACAGGCAGATACGCAGTATTTT
- TRBJ2-5 TRBV10-1 - CARSGDQYF TGCGCCAGGTCGGGGGACCAGTACTTC
TRBD2 TRBJ2-1 TRBV3-1/TRBV3-2 once CASSQGLAASYNEQFF TGTGCCAGCAGCCAGGGACTAGCGGCATCCTACAATGAGCAGTTCTTC
- TRBJ2-7 TRBV5-4 - CASSASATSYEQYF TGTGCCAGCAGCGCCTCAGCGACCTCCTACGAGCAGTACTTC
TRBD1 TRBJ2-1 TRBV6-6 - CASSGTGDNEQFF TGTGCCAGCAGCGGGACAGGGGACAATGAGCAGTTCTTC
TRBD2 TRBJ2-1 TRBV18 - CASSQSGRGYNEQFF TGTGCCAGCTCCCAAAGCGGGAGGGGGTACAATGAGCAGTTCTTC
TRBD2 TRBJ2-7 TRBV28 few CASSLLGVASGDEQYF TGTGCCAGCAGTTTATTGGGGGTAGCTAGCGGCGACGAGCAGTACTTC
- TRBJ1-1 TRBV28 - CASSLANTEAFF TGTGCCAGCAGTTTGGCGAACACTGAAGCTTTCTTT
- TRBJ1-5 TRBV7-2 - CASSLNRLVEPQHF TGTGCCAGCAGCTTAAACAGGTTGGTGGAGCCCCAGCATTTT
TRBD2 TRBJ2-5 TRBV9 - CASSASSGQETQYF TGTGCCAGCAGCGCCTCTAGCGGCCAAGAGACCCAGTACTTC
- TRBJ1-6 TRBV28 - CASSLPGTSNSPLHF TGTGCCAGCAGCCTTCCTGGCACGTCTAATTCACCCCTCCACTTT
- TRBJ2-7 TRBV28 - CASSPLEGEQYF TGTGCCAGCAGCCCACTCGAGGGAGAGCAGTACTTC
TRBD2 TRBJ2-3 TRBV5-1 - CASSSWTSGGGTDTQYF TGCGCCAGCAGCTCCTGGACTAGCGGAGGGGGTACAGATACGCAGTATTTT
TRBD1 TRBJ2-1 TRBV5-5 - CASSFRQGSYNEQFF TGTGCCAGCAGCTTCCGACAGGGGAGCTACAATGAGCAGTTCTTC
TRBD1 TRBJ2-7 TRBV5-4 once CASSTTGYEQYF TGTGCCAGCAGCACGACAGGGTACGAGCAGTACTTC
TRBD1 TRBJ2-7 TRBV4-3 - CASSPSGTGGHEQYF TGCGCCAGCAGCCCTTCCGGGACAGGGGGCCACGAGCAGTACTTC
- TRBJ2-1 TRBV24-1 few CATSDLGSYNEQFF TGTGCCACCAGTGATTTGGGCAGTTACAATGAGCAGTTCTTC
TRBD2 TRBJ2-4 TRBV30 - CAWSVRPSGRPLAKNIQYF TGTGCCTGGAGTGTACGTCCTAGCGGGAGGCCCTTAGCCAAAAACATTCAGTACTTC
TRBD2 TRBJ2-2 TRBV6-6 few CASSPWTSNTGELFF TGTGCCAGCAGTCCCTGGACTAGCAACACCGGGGAGCTGTTTTTT
- TRBJ2-1 TRBV27 - CASSLSQAFEQFF TGTGCCAGCAGTTTATCGCAGGCGTTTGAGCAGTTCTTC
- TRBJ2-3 TRBV24-1 - CATSDLKGERTDTQYF TGTGCCACCAGTGACCTAAAGGGAGAGAGGACAGATACGCAGTATTTT
TRBD2 TRBJ2-1 TRBV14 - CASSRRLAGVNEQFF TGTGCCAGCAGCCGTCGACTAGCGGGAGTCAATGAGCAGTTCTTC
TRBD1 TRBJ2-2 TRBV11-3 - CASSRQGGNTGELFF TGTGCCAGCAGCCGACAGGGGGGGAACACCGGGGAGCTGTTTTTT
- TRBJ2-5 TRBV6-6 few CASSSRETRQETQYF TGTGCCAGCAGTAGCCGGGAGACACGGCAAGAGACCCAGTACTTC
TRBD1 TRBJ2-1 TRBV19 - CASSTGQGWYDEQFF TGTGCCAGTAGTACCGGACAGGGGTGGTACGATGAGCAGTTCTTC
- TRBJ1-1 TRBV11-2 - CASSLAERGEAFF TGTGCCAGCAGCTTAGCGGAGCGCGGTGAAGCTTTCTTT
- TRBJ1-1 TRBV11-1 - CASTSTPNTEAFF TGTGCCAGCACCTCGACACCGAACACTGAAGCTTTCTTT
TRBD1 TRBJ1-5 TRBV10-3 - CAISTQGGSQPQHF TGTGCCATCAGTACCCAGGGGGGAAGTCAGCCCCAGCATTTT
TRBD2 TRBJ2-5 TRBV5-5 - CASSNGLAGGGETQYF TGTGCCAGCAGCAACGGACTAGCGGGAGGCGGGGAGACCCAGTACTTC
- TRBJ2-1 TRBV25-1 - CASSDPNRGLSYNEQFF TGTGCCAGCAGTGACCCAAACAGGGGACTCTCCTACAATGAGCAGTTCTTC
TRBD2 TRBJ2-1 TRBV18 - CASSRPGLAGGGVGNEQFF TGTGCCAGCTCACGACCGGGACTAGCGGGAGGAGGAGTGGGGAATGAGCAGTTCTTC
TRBD2 TRBJ2-3 TRBV28 - CASSLILGRREDTDTQYF TGTGCCAGCAGTTTAATCTTGGGTAGGCGGGAGGACACAGATACGCAGTATTTT
- TRBJ1-6 TRBV7-2 - CASSLKDWGNSPLHF TGTGCCAGCAGCTTAAAGGACTGGGGAAATTCACCCCTCCACTTT
TRBD2 TRBJ2-5 TRBV6-2/TRBV6-3 - CASSYQRERTQYF TGTGCCAGCAGTTACCAGCGGGAGAGGACCCAGTACTTC
TRBD1 TRBJ2-5 TRBV28 - CASRGDRRRSGGQYF TGTGCCAGCAGAGGGGACAGGCGACGGTCAGGGGGCCAGTACTTC
- TRBJ2-7 TRBV13 - CASSRARQGGEQYF TGTGCCAGCAGCCGGGCCCGGCAGGGTGGCGAGCAGTACTTC
- TRBJ1-1 TRBV12-3/TRBV12-4 - CASSLGQGLYAFF TGTGCCAGCAGTTTAGGGCAGGGTCTATACGCTTTCTTT
- TRBJ1-6 TRBV6-6 - CASTPGERNSPLHF TGTGCCAGCACCCCCGGGGAGCGCAATTCACCCCTCCACTTT
- TRBJ1-2 TRBV4-2 few CASSQEGTGGKDGYTF TGTGCCAGCAGCCAAGAAGGGACCGGGGGTAAGGATGGCTACACCTTC
TRBD1 TRBJ2-6 TRBV28 - CASSLRQGAVGANVLTF TGTGCCAGCAGTTTGAGGCAGGGGGCGGTAGGGGCCAACGTCCTGACTTTC
TRBD1 TRBJ1-1 TRBV6-5 - CASRTGGKGNTEAFF TGTGCCAGCCGGACAGGCGGTAAGGGGAACACTGAAGCTTTCTTT
- TRBJ2-1 TRBV5-1 - CASSLLAGNNEQFF TGCGCCAGCAGCTTGTTGGCAGGGAACAATGAGCAGTTCTTC
TRBD2 TRBJ2-4 TRBV7-2 - CASSPDASTSAYIQYF TGTGCCAGCAGCCCTGACGCCTCGACTAGCGCTTACATTCAGTACTTC
- TRBJ2-3 TRBV7-6 - CASSPNTPPDTQYF TGTGCCAGCAGCCCGAACACCCCGCCAGATACGCAGTATTTT
TRBD2 TRBJ2-5 TRBV7-3 - CASSLSGGGQETQYF TGTGCCAGCAGCTTATCGGGAGGGGGCCAAGAGACCCAGTACTTC
- TRBJ2-7 TRBV27 - CASSLGPGRGRFAEQYF TGTGCCAGCAGTTTAGGTCCGGGCAGGGGAAGATTTGCCGAGCAGTACTTC
TRBD1 TRBJ2-1 TRBV9 once CASSPRDRGYNEQFF TGTGCCAGCAGCCCTCGGGACAGGGGATACAATGAGCAGTTCTTC
TRBD2 TRBJ2-4 TRBV15 once CATSPSGAGGPGNIQYF TGTGCCACCAGCCCCTCAGGGGCGGGAGGGCCGGGTAACATTCAGTACTTC
- TRBJ1-6 TRBV5-1 - CASSLSVGGQGNSPLHF TGCGCCAGCAGCCTCTCGGTCGGGGGGCAGGGTAATTCACCCCTCCACTTT
TRBD2 TRBJ2-1 TRBV27 - CASSLRTSGSHNEQFF TGTGCCAGCAGTTTACGAACTAGCGGGAGTCACAATGAGCAGTTCTTC
- TRBJ1-4 TRBV4-1 many CASSQPGTGMREKLFF TGCGCCAGCAGCCAACCCGGAACAGGGATGAGGGAAAAACTGTTTTTT
TRBD2 TRBJ2-7 TRBV5-6 few CASSLGLAGIHSYEQYF TGTGCCAGCAGCCTGGGACTAGCGGGGATTCACTCCTACGAGCAGTACTTC
- TRBJ1-5 TRBV18 - CASSPPYSNQPQHF TGTGCCAGCTCACCCCCTTATAGCAATCAGCCCCAGCATTTT
- TRBJ1-6 TRBV6-6 - CASSYVGQVNSPLHF TGTGCCAGCAGTTACGTGGGGCAAGTTAATTCACCCCTCCACTTT